What follows is one T cell receptor beta chain and its context. As yet, its antigen is unknown. The V end was cut by 2 bases, the J end by 3 bases, with 10 bases between. Germline lookup yields CDR1 MNHEY and CDR2 SMNVEV (reference sequence). The CDR3 contains 15 residues. This entry belongs to a study of shared clonotypes between healthy human individuals. The study's findings and limits: Some clonotypes were shared by all four sorted-subset donors, while others were not shared. The non-shared ones had lower generation probabilities than the shared ones.

The method was immunoSEQ multiplex PCR; TCRdb's version includes in-frame clones alone and lacks a portion of them. Of 2.3 million or so clones in the sample, approximately 95% were seen once. The sequencing input was naive CD4+ T cells from PBMCs. Stated subset: CD45RA+ positively selected. The receptor was isolated from a man between 18 and 29 years old in good health. Some clones in this sample may be carry-over from other donors' samples. The chain links TRBV27 to TRBJ2-2, with D perhaps TRBD1 (5 bases). For the CDR3, the DNA is TGTGCCAGCAGTTTAGATCAGGGATACACCGGGGAGCTGTTTTTT. Amino acids: CASSLDQGYTGELFF.